This T cell receptor (beta chain) was found in a study of T cells in women clearing cervical HPV infection. Frequency places this clone as medium-sized. The CDR3 end falls 3 residues outside the read, so it is completed with the germline J gene. The method was immunoSEQ multiplex PCR; TCRdb's version includes in-frame clones alone and lacks a portion of them. In total, the table holds approximately 35,000 clones. Germline V gives CDR1 DFQATT, CDR2 SNEGSKA (reference sequence). The CDR3 extends over 17 amino acids. J gave up 2 bases and V 3 bases, and 9 bases lay outside the gene matches. Sequencing was carried out using blood buffy coat. V and J are TRBV20-1 and TRBJ2-3, with TRBD2 matching over 12 bases. The clonotype originates from a woman between 18 and 75 years old with a cervical HPV16 infection that either progressed to CIN3+ or cleared (not recorded which). Here the CDR3 reads CSASIRTSGDITDTQYF. The covered CDR3 bases are TGCAGTGCTAGCATACGGACTAGCGGGGACATCACAGATACG.